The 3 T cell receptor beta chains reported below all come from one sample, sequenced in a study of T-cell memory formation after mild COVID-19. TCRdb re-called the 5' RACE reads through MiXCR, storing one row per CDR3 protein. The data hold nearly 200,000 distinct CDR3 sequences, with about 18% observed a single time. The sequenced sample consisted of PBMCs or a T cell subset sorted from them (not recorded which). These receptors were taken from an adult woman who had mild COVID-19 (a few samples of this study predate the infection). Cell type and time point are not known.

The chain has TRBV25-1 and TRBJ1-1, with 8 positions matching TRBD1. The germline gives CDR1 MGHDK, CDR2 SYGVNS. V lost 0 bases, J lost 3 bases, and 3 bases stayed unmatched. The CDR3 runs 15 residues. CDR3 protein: CASSEYRGLDTEAFF. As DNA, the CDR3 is TGTGCCAGCAGTGAATACAGGGGGCTTGACACTGAAGCTTTCTTT.

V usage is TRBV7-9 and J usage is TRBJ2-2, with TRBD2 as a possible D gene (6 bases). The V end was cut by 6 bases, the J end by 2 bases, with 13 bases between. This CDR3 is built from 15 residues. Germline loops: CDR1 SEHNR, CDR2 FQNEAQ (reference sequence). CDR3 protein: CASRPTGLNTGELFF. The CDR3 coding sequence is TGTGCCAGCAGGCCTACGGGACTTAACACCGGGGAGCTGTTTTTT.

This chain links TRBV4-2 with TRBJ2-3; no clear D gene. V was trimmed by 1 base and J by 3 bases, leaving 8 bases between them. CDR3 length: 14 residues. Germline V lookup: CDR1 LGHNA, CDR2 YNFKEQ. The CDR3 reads CASSQVPGTDTQYF. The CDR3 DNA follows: TGTGCCAGCAGCCAAGTACCAGGTACAGATACGCAGTATTTT.